This entry lists 21 T cell receptor beta chains sequenced from one sample in a study of T cell responses to AZD1222 COVID-19 vaccine. TCRdb's copy holds only in-frame clones and misses some; the assay was immunoSEQ multiplex PCR. The sample includes some 130,000 clones, approximately 92% of them seen just once. This material consisted of peripheral blood, taken 28 days after the second AZD1222 dose. The receptors originated from an adult who received the AZD1222 COVID-19 vaccine.

J is TRBJ1-6 and V is TRBV28; D is possibly TRBD1 (6 bases). The germline V and J ends were trimmed by 8 bases and 8 bases, with 13 bases remaining between them. Looked up from germline, CDR1 is MDHEN and CDR2 is SYDVKM. This CDR3 has 13 residues. CDR3 coding DNA: TGTGCCAGCGCGCAGGGGATCCATTCACCCCTCCACTTT. Protein: CASAQGIHSPLHF. Based on the CDR3 plus reference TRBV28 and TRBJ1-6, the full variable domain is DVKVTQSSRYLVKRTGEKVFLECVQDMDHENMFWYRQDPGLGLRLIYFSYDVKMKEKGDIPEGYSVSREKKERFSLILESASTNQTSMYLCASAQGIHSPLHFGNGTRLTVT.

The V gene is TRBV7-8, the J gene TRBJ2-1, with 14 bases matching TRBD2. The V segment lost 8 bases and the J segment 10 bases; nucleotides outside the gene matches: 7. This CDR3 contains 14 residues. Germline V gene lookup returns CDR1 SGHVS and CDR2 FQNEAQ. CDR3 sequence (DNA): TGTGCCAGCCGGGGACTAGCGGGGGCAGGGGAGCAGTTCTTC. As protein: CASRGLAGAGEQFF.

This CDR3 reads CASSQGVGGSAIYF. The CDR3 nucleotides are TGTGCCAGCAGCCAAGGAGTAGGTGGCTCGGCCATATATTTT. J is TRBJ1-3 and V is TRBV3-1 (or the pseudogene TRBV3-2), with D unresolved. The CDR3 spans 14 residues. V was pared by 1 base and J by 11 bases, with 15 bases between. Germline assignment: CDR1 LGHDT and CDR2 YNNKEL (reference sequence).

The CDR3 region has the DNA TGTGCCAGCAGTGACGACAGAGACGCAACTAATGAAAAACTGTTTTTT. It is translated as CASSDDRDATNEKLFF. The J gene is TRBJ1-4, the V gene TRBV6-4, with a possible D match to TRBD1 (5 bases). Trimming shortened V by 2 bases and J by 0 bases, and 10 bases separated the two germline ends. The CDR3 is made up of 16 amino acids. Germline V lookup: CDR1 MRHNA, CDR2 SNTAGT.

The chain is built from TRBV6-5 and TRBJ1-1, with no clear D. Germline V CDR1 and CDR2: MNHEY, SVGAGI. The CDR3 is 12 amino acids. V lost 2 bases to trimming and J lost 6 bases, with 7 bases between them. Written as DNA, the CDR3 is TGTGCCAGCAGTTACGGAACCTCTGAAGCTTTCTTT. This encodes CASSYGTSEAFF.

The chain couples TRBV5-4 to TRBJ2-3; D perhaps matches TRBD2 (5 bases). V was clipped by 2 bases and J by 5 bases, with 12 bases between them. This CDR3 has 14 residues. CDR1 SGHNT and CDR2 YYREEE come from the germline V gene (reference sequence). The CDR3 region is CASSFGLARDTQYF. Written as DNA, the CDR3 is TGTGCCAGCAGCTTCGGGCTAGCTAGAGATACGCAGTATTTT.

The V and J genes are TRBV3-1 (or the pseudogene TRBV3-2) and TRBJ1-3, with D possibly TRBD1 on 5 matching bases. Germline-derived CDR1 and CDR2 are LGHDT and YNNKEL (reference sequence). CDR3 length: 15 residues. The V gene lost 1 base and the J gene lost 0 bases, with 7 bases spanning the gap. The CDR3, as DNA: TGTGCCAGCAGCCAAGCCGACAGCTCTGGAAACACCATATATTTT. Translated: CASSQADSSGNTIYF.

This clone was recorded only once. This chain uses TRBV9 with TRBJ1-6; 7 nucleotides agree with TRBD1. This CDR3 is 14 amino acids long. V lost 4 bases, J lost 5 bases, and 3 bases stayed unmatched. CDR1 and CDR2 (germline): SGDLS, YYNGEE. The CDR3 DNA reads as TGTGCCAGCAGCCCTGACAGGGATAATTCACCCCTCCACTTT. It yields the protein CASSPDRDNSPLHF.

The count of this clone is one. The chain recombines TRBV5-6 with TRBJ1-2, with TRBD1 identical over 10 bases. CDR3 size: 13 residues. J gave up 7 bases and V 2 bases, and 2 bases lay outside the gene matches. The germline gives CDR1 SGHDT, CDR2 YYEEEE. This CDR3 is CASSFDRGPGYTF. The CDR3 DNA follows: TGTGCCAGCAGCTTTGACAGGGGGCCTGGCTACACCTTC.

The chain employs TRBV3-1 (or the pseudogene TRBV3-2) and TRBJ1-1; D is unresolved. In germline, CDR1 is LGHDT, CDR2 YNNKEL (reference sequence). Trimming took 0 bases from V and 0 from J, leaving 11 bases between them. This CDR3 is built from 16 residues. The chain's CDR3 is CASSQDPGIMNTEAFF. In nucleotides, the CDR3 is TGTGCCAGCAGCCAAGATCCGGGGATAATGAACACTGAAGCTTTCTTT.

The genes are TRBV7-2 and TRBJ1-1; 8 positions match TRBD1. CDR1 SGHTA and CDR2 FQGNSA come from the germline V gene. J lost 4 bases, V lost 2 bases, and 9 bases had no gene match. The CDR3 spans 16 residues. The CDR3: CASSLNGQGGSTEAFF. DNA for the CDR3: TGTGCCAGCAGCTTAAACGGACAGGGTGGCAGCACTGAAGCTTTCTTT.

This chain connects TRBV5-4 to TRBJ2-5; 9 bases are shared with TRBD1. This CDR3 spans 15 amino acids. V shed 3 bases and J 5 bases; nucleotides not matched to a gene: 8. Germline-derived CDR1 and CDR2 are SGHNT and YYREEE (reference sequence). DNA of the CDR3: TGTGCCAGCAGCTCTGGACAGGGGCCCCCGGAGACCCAGTACTTC. Residues: CASSSGQGPPETQYF.

CDR3 sequence reads: CASSLRGSSRYEQYF. In DNA, the CDR3 is TGTGCCAGCAGCCTTCGAGGGAGCTCTAGGTACGAGCAGTACTTC. The chain employs TRBV11-3 and TRBJ2-7, with D perhaps TRBD2 (5 bases). CDR3 length equals 15 residues. The germline CDR1 and CDR2 sequences are SGHNT and YENEEA. The V end lost 5 bases, the J end lost 4 bases, and 18 bases lay between the germline ends.

The chain couples TRBV10-3 to TRBJ2-7; weak D call: TRBD1 (6 bases). There are 14 residues in the CDR3. Trimming shortened V by 3 bases and J by 6 bases, and 15 bases separated the two germline ends. Germline CDR1 and CDR2: ENHRY and SYGVKD. DNA for the CDR3: TGTGCCATCAGTGAAAACAGGGAGATGGGCGAGCAGTACTTC. The encoded protein is CAISENREMGEQYF.

The CDR3 sequence is CASSAGLTTGNLGYTF. The CDR3 DNA sequence: TGTGCCAGCAGCGCAGGTCTCACGACAGGGAATCTTGGCTACACCTTC. V gene TRBV9 combines with J gene TRBJ1-2, with 7 bases matching TRBD1. The junction had 15 bases not matched to a gene; V was cut back by 3 bases and J by 7 bases. CDR1 and CDR2 from the germline V gene are SGDLS and YYNGEE. This CDR3 has 16 amino acids.

The rearrangement joins TRBV4-1 to TRBJ1-6, with TRBD1 matching over 11 bases. V gave up 1 base and J gave up 9 bases; unmatched junction bases: 5. The length of the CDR3 is 16 residues. Germline V gene lookup returns CDR1 MGHRA and CDR2 YSYEKL. The CDR3: CASSQVIGTGGSPLHF. In DNA form, the CDR3 reads TGCGCCAGCAGCCAAGTAATTGGGACAGGGGGTTCACCCCTCCACTTT.

The rearrangement uses TRBV12-5 and TRBJ2-6, with D perhaps TRBD1 (5 bases). Germline lookup yields CDR1 LGHNT and CDR2 FRNRAP. This CDR3 is built from 13 residues. Trimming removed 3 bases at V and 7 bases at J, with 7 bases between. The CDR3 region is CASGFDRANVLTF. The CDR3 bases are TGTGCTAGTGGTTTTGACAGAGCCAACGTCCTGACTTTC. Together with reference TRBV12-5 and TRBJ2-6, the CDR3 gives the full variable domain: DARVTQTPRHKVTEMGQEVTMRCQPILGHNTVFWYRQTMMQGLELLAYFRNRAPLDDSGMPKDRFSAEMPDATLATLKIQPSEPRDSAVYFCASGFDRANVLTFGAGSRLTVL.

V and J are TRBV5-4 and TRBJ2-5, with TRBD2 matching 7 bases. V shed 2 bases, J shed 4 bases, and the junction held 2 bases outside the gene matches. CDR1 and CDR2 (germline): SGHNT, YYREEE (reference sequence). CDR3 length: 13 amino acids. CDR3 residues: CASSLPSGETQYF. Here the CDR3 DNA reads TGTGCCAGCAGCTTACCTAGCGGAGAGACCCAGTACTTC. The full variable domain, its missing parts supplied by reference TRBV5-4 and TRBJ2-5, is ETGVTQSPTHLIKTRGQQVTLRCSSQSGHNTVSWYQQALGQGPQFIFQYYREEENGRGNFPPRFSGLQFPNYSSELNVNALELDDSALYLCASSLPSGETQYFGPGTRLLVL.

The chain links TRBV28 to TRBJ2-2; D unclear. The length of the CDR3 is 15 residues. V dropped 8 bases and J dropped 2 bases, with 15 bases sitting between them. CDR1 is MDHEN and CDR2 is SYDVKM in the germline V gene. CDR3 coding DNA: TGTGCCAGCGACAATTCAAAACTTAACACCGGGGAGCTGTTTTTT. Protein sequence: CASDNSKLNTGELFF.

The chain carries TRBV30 and TRBJ1-2, with D uncertain. The V end lost 4 bases, the J end lost 8 bases, and 17 bases lay between the germline ends. CDR3 length equals 13 residues. Germline-derived CDR1 and CDR2 are GTSNPN and SVGIG (reference sequence). DNA for the CDR3: TGTGCCTGGACCTCAATACGGGCGGGAGGCTACACCTTC. Translating gives CAWTSIRAGGYTF.

This clone was observed once. The rearrangement links TRBV24-1 to TRBJ1-5; 9 bases match TRBD1. There are 16 residues in the CDR3. The germline CDR1 and CDR2 sequences are KGHDR and SFDVKD. The V segment lost 9 bases and the J segment 3 bases; nucleotides outside the gene matches: 11. The CDR3 DNA reads TGTGCCACCGATAGCCGGGACAGGGACCTCAATCAGCCCCAGCATTTT. It translates to CATDSRDRDLNQPQHF.